The 28 T cell receptor beta chains reported below all come from one sample, sequenced in a study of blood T cell repertoires in COVID-19. Repertoires were generated with immunoSEQ multiplex PCR, while TCRdb's copy carries only in-frame clones and drops some. Altogether under 65,000 clones are present, less than 85% being singletons, with the ten largest covering around 13%. The specimen sequenced was peripheral blood. The receptors stem from a woman in her seventies with acute or convalescent COVID-19.

This clone was counted only a few times. The genes are TRBV6-5 and TRBJ2-5, with TRBD1 identical over 8 bases. Germline CDR1 and CDR2: MNHEY and SVGAGI. The CDR3 covers 13 residues. The V and J ends lost 6 bases and 3 bases, in that order; junction bases with no gene match: 3. CDR3 protein: CASSSGQEETQYF. The CDR3, as DNA: TGTGCCAGCAGCTCGGGACAGGAAGAGACCCAGTACTTC.

This clone was seen a handful of times. The chain has TRBV5-6 and TRBJ1-2; D is uncertain. V was trimmed by 1 base and J by 5 bases, leaving 6 bases between them. The germline V gene encodes CDR1 SGHDT and CDR2 YYEEEE. This CDR3 contains 12 residues. This CDR3 reads CASSLNSYGYTF. The CDR3 DNA reads TGTGCCAGCAGCTTGAACTCTTATGGCTACACCTTC.

This clone was counted a single time. CDR3 in DNA: TGTGCCAGTAGTACGAATGACAGGGGGTGGACAGATACGCAGTATTTT. This sequence encodes CASSTNDRGWTDTQYF. The rearrangement uses TRBV19 and TRBJ2-3; TRBD1 matches 9 bases. CDR3 size: 16 residues. The trim removed 4 bases at V and 3 bases at J, leaving 8 bases unmatched. Germline CDR1 reads LNHDA; CDR2 reads SQIVND (reference sequence).

The chain uses TRBV27 and TRBJ1-3; TRBD1 is a possible D gene (5 bases). Germline CDR1 and CDR2: MNHEY and SMNVEV (reference sequence). The CDR3 totals 17 residues. The V end lost 4 bases, the J end lost 0 bases, and 16 bases lay between the germline ends. Here the CDR3 DNA reads TGTGCCAGCAGTTCCTTCAGGGTGGCCGGCTCTGGAAACACCATATATTTT. This encodes CASSSFRVAGSGNTIYF.

This clone was seen only a few times. The genes are TRBV6-1 and TRBJ1-6; tentative D call: TRBD1 (5 bases). V was shortened by 2 bases and J by 8 bases, with 13 bases between the two germline ends. CDR3 length: 15 amino acids. Germline CDR1 is MNHNS and CDR2 is SASEGT. CDR3 sequence reads: CASSERGRVDSPLHF. CDR3 bases: TGTGCCAGCAGTGAAAGGGGCAGGGTTGATTCACCCCTCCACTTT.

V gene TRBV12-5 combines with J gene TRBJ2-5; no reliable D call. Germline V CDR1 and CDR2: LGHNT, FRNRAP. The CDR3 has 13 amino acids. Trimming removed 6 bases from V and 5 bases from J, with 13 bases in between. In DNA form, the CDR3 reads TGTGCTAGTGGCCCGCAGGAAGGTGAGACCCAGTACTTC. It specifies CASGPQEGETQYF.

This clone came up a few times. V gene TRBV21-1 combines with J gene TRBJ1-5; the table's D call, TRBD1, was not checked against the DNA. TRBV21-1 is described as a pseudogene. There are 21 residues in the CDR3. DNA of the CDR3: TGTGCCAGCAGCAAAGAATTATTCCGGGACAGGGGGCTTCAGACCAATCAGCCCCAGCATTTT. Translated, it gives CASSKELFRDRGLQTNQPQHF.

The CDR3 loop reads CSVGHLGEAFF. The CDR3 DNA reads TGCAGCGTCGGACACCTCGGTGAAGCTTTCTTT. This rearrangement joins TRBV29-1 to TRBJ1-1; D possibly corresponds to TRBD1 (5 bases). There are 11 residues in the CDR3. V dropped 6 bases and J dropped 7 bases, with 12 bases sitting between them. CDR1 and CDR2 from the germline V gene are SQVTM and ANQGSEA.

This clone was seen many times. V usage is TRBV4-1 and J usage is TRBJ1-1, with D possibly being TRBD1 (6 bases). Trimming pared 6 bases from V and 0 bases from J, leaving 14 bases between. This CDR3 spans 15 amino acids. Per the germline V gene, CDR1 is MGHRA and CDR2 is YSYEKL. The CDR3 sequence is CASSRTESMNTEAFF. Here the CDR3 DNA reads TGCGCCAGCAGTAGGACAGAGTCGATGAACACTGAAGCTTTCTTT.

V is TRBV9 and J is TRBJ1-5; D gene unclear. In germline, CDR1 is SGDLS, CDR2 YYNGEE. Trimming removed 7 bases at V and 5 bases at J, with 10 bases between. CDR3 size: 12 residues. As DNA, the CDR3 is TGTGCCAGCGGAACTAGTGATCAGCCCCAGCATTTT. Translation: CASGTSDQPQHF.

The V call is TRBV6-6, the J call TRBJ2-5; D gene unclear. The CDR3 runs 15 residues. The germline V gene has CDR1 MNHNY and CDR2 SVGAGI (reference sequence). V lost 6 bases and J 5 bases, leaving 19 bases between the germline ends. The CDR3 is CASRPGRMGSETQYF. In DNA, the CDR3 is TGTGCCAGCAGGCCGGGTAGGATGGGTTCGGAGACCCAGTACTTC.

This clone came up a few times. The V and J genes are TRBV7-2 and TRBJ1-5; 7 nucleotides agree with TRBD1. The V gene's germline CDR1 is SGHTA and CDR2 FQGNSA. The CDR3 runs 15 residues. V trimming: 3 bases; J trimming: 2 bases; junction bases outside the gene matches: 4. The CDR3 is CASSLTGQGNQPQHF. The CDR3 DNA sequence: TGTGCCAGCAGCTTGACCGGACAGGGCAATCAGCCCCAGCATTTT.

The count of this clone is one. The chain couples TRBV15 to TRBJ2-5, with D possibly being TRBD2 (5 bases). Per germline, CDR1 LNHNV and CDR2 YYDKDF (reference sequence). V lost 0 bases to trimming and J lost 7 bases, with 24 bases between them. There are 18 residues in the CDR3. CDR3 amino acids: CATSREERRFTRVGTQYF. DNA for the CDR3: TGTGCCACCAGCAGAGAGGAAAGGAGGTTCACTCGGGTAGGGACCCAGTACTTC.

Only one count was recorded for this clone. The chain joins TRBV19 to TRBJ1-1; 8 bases are shared with TRBD1. This CDR3 comprises 15 residues. V shed 3 bases, J shed 6 bases, and the junction held 9 bases outside the gene matches. Germline loops: CDR1 LNHDA, CDR2 SQIVND (reference sequence). The CDR3 DNA follows: TGTGCCAGTAGTATTAAAGGAGCAGGGGGCTCTGAAGCTTTCTTT. Its protein is CASSIKGAGGSEAFF.

The chain employs TRBV21-1 and TRBJ1-4. TRBV21-1 is described as a pseudogene. This CDR3 comprises 15 residues. This CDR3 reads CASSNWEATNEKLFF. CDR3 sequence (DNA): TGTGCCAGCAGCAATTGGGAGGCAACTAATGAAAAACTGTTTTTT.

V is TRBV9 and J is TRBJ1-2; TRBD1 matches at 9 bases. CDR1 and CDR2 (germline): SGDLS, YYNGEE. This CDR3 contains 15 residues. The V segment lost 0 bases and the J segment 5 bases; nucleotides outside the gene matches: 5. The CDR3 sequence is CASSVGRDRVYGYTF. Here the CDR3 DNA reads TGTGCCAGCAGCGTAGGCCGGGACAGGGTGTATGGCTACACCTTC.

This clone has a handful of counts. The CDR3 loop is CASSHGTVNTEAFF. Written as DNA, the CDR3 is TGTGCCAGCTCACACGGGACAGTGAACACTGAAGCTTTCTTT. V gene TRBV18 combines with J gene TRBJ1-1; 7 positions match TRBD1. The V segment lost 4 bases and the J segment 0 bases; nucleotides outside the gene matches: 2. From germline, CDR1 is KGHSH and CDR2 LQKENI. This CDR3 contains 14 residues. The full variable domain, in which reference TRBV18 and TRBJ1-1 provide the parts outside the CDR3, is NAGVMQNPRHLVRRRGQEARLRCSPMKGHSHVYWYRQLPEEGLKFMVYLQKENIIDESGMPKERFSAEFPKEGPSILRIQQVVRGDSAAYFCASSHGTVNTEAFFGQGTRLTVV.

The sample holds a few counts of this clone. The chain carries TRBV10-3 and TRBJ1-3; maybe TRBD1 (6 bases). Per the germline V gene, CDR1 is ENHRY and CDR2 is SYGVKD. The V end was cut by 7 bases, the J end by 0 bases, with 10 bases between. CDR3 size: 14 residues. As DNA, the CDR3 is TGTGCCATCAATGGACAGTCCTCTGGAAACACCATATATTTT. Translating it yields CAINGQSSGNTIYF.

The chain joins TRBV3-1 (or the pseudogene TRBV3-2) to TRBJ2-5; 16 nucleotides line up with TRBD2. V was pared by 3 bases and J by 4 bases, with 2 bases of the junction left unmatched. Per germline, CDR1 LGHDT and CDR2 YNNKEL (reference sequence). The CDR3 has 16 residues. CDR3 amino acids: CASSQGLAGGLETQYF. The CDR3 nucleotides are TGTGCCAGCAGCCAGGGACTAGCGGGGGGGCTAGAGACCCAGTACTTC.

This chain uses TRBV25-1 with TRBJ1-4; a weak D match, TRBD1 (5 bases). Trimming stripped 4 bases from V and 6 bases from J, with 15 bases between. This CDR3 spans 15 amino acids. Germline-derived CDR1 and CDR2 are MGHDK and SYGVNS. CDR3 sequence: CASSGSREVDEKLFF. The CDR3 DNA sequence: TGTGCCAGCAGTGGTTCCAGGGAAGTGGATGAAAAACTGTTTTTT.

This clone showed up just once. The chain recombines TRBV30 with TRBJ1-4; D unclear. The CDR3 has 11 amino acids. Germline loops: CDR1 GTSNPN, CDR2 SVGIG (reference sequence). V was trimmed by 7 bases and J by 5 bases, leaving 8 bases between them. The CDR3 DNA reads as TGTGCCTTCTGGCGGAATGAAAAACTGTTTTTT. The encoded protein is CAFWRNEKLFF.

This chain uses TRBV2 with TRBJ1-5; 7 positions agree with TRBD1. Germline assignment: CDR1 SNHLY and CDR2 FYNNEI. After removal of 4 bases from V and 2 bases from J, the junction contained 5 bases not matched to a gene. This CDR3 comprises 15 residues. The chain's CDR3 is CASSGGQARNQPQHF. CDR3 bases: TGTGCCAGCAGTGGAGGACAGGCTCGCAATCAGCCCCAGCATTTT.

The rearrangement joins TRBV7-9 to TRBJ2-7; TRBD2 matches at 7 bases. Germline CDR1 SEHNR, CDR2 FQNEAQ (reference sequence). J was trimmed by 5 bases and V by 6 bases; bases with no gene match: 13. This CDR3 has 15 amino acids. The CDR3 protein is CASSSVGGTHHEQYF. DNA of the CDR3: TGTGCCAGCAGTTCGGTCGGGGGGACCCACCACGAGCAGTACTTC.

This clone has just a few counts. V is TRBV18 and J is TRBJ1-2; D perhaps matches TRBD1 (5 bases). The CDR3 extends over 18 amino acids. Between the trimmed V and J ends, which lost 2 bases and 6 bases, there was a span of 25 bases. Germline assignment: CDR1 KGHSH and CDR2 LQKENI. This chain's CDR3 is CASSPSLGGAGQSNGYTF. The CDR3 bases are TGTGCCAGCTCACCATCGTTGGGCGGTGCGGGGCAGTCAAATGGCTACACCTTC.

The DNA of the CDR3 is TGTGCCAGCAGCCGCGGATCCACAGATACGCAGTATTTT. It encodes CASSRGSTDTQYF. The chain links TRBV11-2 to TRBJ2-3, with unresolved D. CDR1 is SGHAT, CDR2 FQNNGV, per germline. The CDR3 length is 13 residues. V was pared by 5 bases and J by 2 bases, with 8 bases between.

V is TRBV7-3 and J is TRBJ1-2; unclear D gene. Germline CDR1 SGHTA, CDR2 FQGTGA. This CDR3 comprises 14 residues. V lost 0 bases, J lost 11 bases, and 16 bases lay in between. CDR3 DNA: TGTGCCAGCAGCTTAACCGGGGAGAGCGGAGTGTACACCTTC. Protein sequence: CASSLTGESGVYTF.

In its sample, this clone was seen many times. V gene TRBV6-6 combines with J gene TRBJ1-5; perhaps TRBD1 as D (5 bases). From germline, CDR1 is MNHNY and CDR2 SVGAGI (reference sequence). There are 15 residues in the CDR3. Trimming left V 8 bases short and J 7 bases short, with 21 bases between. In DNA form, the CDR3 reads TGTGCCAGCTGTTCTCCCTTAGGGGCTAAACAGCCCCAGCATTTT. This translates into CASCSPLGAKQPQHF.

The V and J genes are TRBV5-4 and TRBJ2-1; 9 bases fit TRBD1. With 4 bases clipped from V and 8 bases from J, the junction kept 13 bases outside the gene matches. The CDR3 sequence is 16 residues long. Germline V CDR1 and CDR2: SGHNT, YYREEE (reference sequence). CDR3 DNA sequence: TGTGCCAGCAGCCCAAGAAGGGGACAGGGACTCGATGAGCAGTTCTTC. Its protein is CASSPRRGQGLDEQFF.